This TCR beta chain was sequenced in a study of shared clonotypes between healthy human individuals (dated by TCRdb to between 2020 and 2021). Regarding the research as a whole: A couple of women and a few men aged 18 to 49 years were included in the cohort. Leukapheresis yielded between about 0.94 and 8.9 billion PBMCs per donor. For each donor, CD4 naive and CD4 memory were each run on three plates, CD8 naive on two plates, and CD8 memory on one plate. Libraries were prepared and TCR repertoires were sequenced by different laboratories using diverse techniques, in order to increase sequencing depth and limit assay-specific biases. Blood TCR repertoires of five healthy adults were deeply sequenced to estimate repertoire size and the extent of clonotype sharing between individuals. Results the study describes overall, beyond this receptor: Based on pairwise subsampling, the degree of clonotype sharing among donors was expected to be affected by sequencing depth. The small number of donors limited the genetic and exposure-history diversity represented. Sharing across a few donors was observed for roughly 5% of naive CD4, over 3% of naive CD8, roughly 2.4% of memory CD4, and 0.4% of memory CD8 clonotypes. Rarefaction of sorted-subset datasets indicated incomplete sequencing despite the large sequencing depth. Naive subsets generally had larger estimated clonotype richness than memory subsets did. Sampling was limited to blood, and TCR repertoires in tissue likely differ from TCR repertoires in blood. Compared with non-shared clonotypes, clonotypes shared by all four sorted-subset donors had higher generation probabilities.

Using the deep immunoSEQ assay, TCR CDR3 regions were amplified from genomic DNA by multiplex PCR. Extracted genomic DNA from each cell subset was spread evenly across all wells of several immunoSEQ 96-well plates, with each plate serving as a replicate. For sorted subsets, about 210 ng of genomic DNA, equivalent to 25,000 to 30,000 T cell genomes, went into each replicate PCR. Purified libraries were quantified with a Qubit 3.0 fluorometer, sized on a Bioanalyzer 2100, and re-quantified with the KAPA Library Quantification kit. Every immunoSEQ 96-well plate was sequenced on a separate single-read 150-cycle Illumina NextSeq 550 flow cell. Per the authors' processing: Because only junctional sequences without quality scores were contained in the immunoSEQ output, filtering matching that applied to full-length reads could not be performed. Sequences were annotated with PyIR, a Python wrapper for IgBLAST v1.9, and V/J genes and CDR3 were assigned using IMGT germline references. Reads were filtered out if the reads had weak V/J assignments (E-value above 1e-6), no CDR3, stop codons, out-of-frame junctions, or ambiguous translated residues. V3J clonotypes were defined as sequences sharing the same inferred V gene, J gene, and CDR3 amino acid sequence. Percentage overlap between repertoires was computed as shared unique clonotypes divided by the size of the smaller repertoire. RTK rarefaction, the Chao1 estimator, and Recon v2.1 estimates of unobserved clonotypes were used to assess repertoire richness. For all TCRbeta clonotypes obtained by the gDNA method from four donors, generation probabilities were computed with OLGA. TCRdb re-hosts the immuneACCESS table, in-frame sequences only. Its copies lack some clones; in the studies checked, an unresolved V gene accounts for under half of them, and the cause for the rest is not known. V, J and clone size are those of that table, while D and trimming were read from the DNA. This sample lists more than 1,200,000 clones; approximately 98.5% were detected once. The ten top clones hold about 0.4% of the sample.

CDR3 length: 14 amino acids, cysteine to phenylalanine. Here the CDR3 DNA is all that survives: 42 bases in frame from base 1. The V and J ends are trimmed by 0 bases and 8 bases, leaving 11 bases between them. The CDR1 and CDR2 encoded by the germline V gene are SGDLS and YYNGEE. Donors were healthy HIV-negative adults with no recently reported acute infections or vaccinations. Only Caucasian adults living in Nashville, Tennessee, USA were represented among the donors. CD4+ T cells were enriched by magnetic negative selection, after which naive cells were positively selected on CD45RA and the negative fraction was taken as the memory subset. After blood collection by leukapheresis, PBMCs were isolated using Ficoll-Histopaque density gradient centrifugation and then cryopreserved in the vapor phase of liquid nitrogen. Purity and quantity of every magnetically sorted T cell population were checked by analytical flow cytometry. Genomic DNA was isolated from every sorted fraction and measured by UV absorbance on a Nanodrop 2000c.

In regard to this clone: Its antigen remains unidentified. No base-level quality is on record; no much larger clone is a single base apart.

Input material: naive CD4+ T cells sorted from blood. This specimen's cell subset or site label, per the study, means: CD45RA+ positively selected. The receptor's source is a young man in good health. The chain joins TRBV9 to TRBJ2-2; the D gene is unclear. CDR3 protein: CASSVELRAGELFF. The DNA sequence is as follows: TGTGCCAGCAGCGTAGAATTAAGAGCGGGGGAGCTGTTTTTT.